This paragraph reports one T cell receptor (beta chain). The data belong to a study of OX40 agonist ivuxolimab in advanced cancers. Study summary: Subjects had a mean age of around 63 years, with a range of about 23 to 85; roughly 80% were male.

Assay used: immunoSEQ multiplex PCR; TCRdb lists only in-frame clones, some missing. This table has some 95,000 clones, less than 90% appearing once. The CDR3 has 15 amino acids. V lost 5 bases and J 4 bases, leaving 18 bases between the germline ends. Germline V lookup: CDR1 GTSNPN, CDR2 SVGIG (reference sequence). Baseline was the first blood sampling point, followed by cycle 4 day 1 and cycle 7 day 1. The V gene is TRBV30, the J gene TRBJ1-3, with a possible D match to TRBD1 (5 bases). The source is an adult with an advanced solid tumor such as melanoma, head and neck, liver or kidney cancer. The source material was CD4+ or CD8+ T cells sorted from blood, sampled in a trial of the OX40 agonist ivuxolimab. The CDR3 bases are TGTGCCTGGGCCCCTAAGGGGATCAGAGGAAACACCATATATTTT. Translating gives CAWAPKGIRGNTIYF. Full variable domain (missing parts from reference TRBV30 and TRBJ1-3): SQTIHQWPATLVQPVGSPLSLECTVEGTSNPNLYWYRQAAGRGLQLLFYSVGIGQISSEVPQNLSASRPQDRQFILSSKKLLLSDSGFYLCAWAPKGIRGNTIYFGEGSWLTVV.